The entry that follows covers one TCR beta chain sequence. The data are from a study of blood T cell repertoires in COVID-19. Method: immunoSEQ multiplex PCR; TCRdb's copy keeps in-frame clones and lacks some. The table lists under 70,000 clones, roughly 80% of them singletons. This CDR3 has 15 amino acids. V was pared by 3 bases and J by 11 bases, with 20 bases between. The germline gives CDR1 MNHEY, CDR2 SVGEGT. This receptor was taken from a man in his fifties or sixties with acute or convalescent COVID-19. This chain connects TRBV6-2 or TRBV6-3 to TRBJ1-5; D ambiguous. Input material: peripheral blood. The CDR3: CASSYRPAPSVAQHF. CDR3 sequence (DNA): TGTGCCAGCAGTTATCGTCCCGCGCCTAGTGTGGCCCAGCATTTT.